This T cell receptor (beta chain) was obtained from a study of control samples from healthy donors and cancer patients. CDR1 is MNHEY, CDR2 SMNVEV, per germline (reference sequence). Trimming at V came to 6 bases and at J to 8 bases, leaving 10 bases not matched to a gene. CDR3 length equals 14 residues. Only in-frame clones appear in the TCRdb table, and some are missing; sequencing was by immunoSEQ multiplex PCR. The sample lists hundreds of thousands of clones, over 75% occurring once. The V call is TRBV27, the J call TRBJ1-2; 9 bases align to TRBD1. The specimen was PBMCs. The clonotype comes from a man aged 35 to 55 with head and neck cancer. For the CDR3, the DNA is TGTGCCAGCAGGCTACAGGGGGCCGTCGAAGGCTACACCTTC. It yields the protein CASRLQGAVEGYTF.